These 20 T cell receptor beta chains were all obtained from the same sample, sequenced in a study of shared T cell receptors in the human thymus. The protocol was immunoSEQ multiplex PCR, while the TCRdb copy is restricted to in-frame clones and leaves out a portion. The table lists hundreds of thousands of clones, roughly 88% of them singletons. In addition, the sample was reused for a study of human thymus T cells.

The sequencing input was thymocytes. These receptors were taken from a boy younger than two with a congenital heart defect.

The CDR3 nucleotides are TGTGCCAGCAGTCAACCGGGACAGAAGTACGAGCAGTACTTC. Its translation: CASSQPGQKYEQYF. The chain links TRBV27 to TRBJ2-7, with 7 nucleotides matching TRBD1. Germline loops: CDR1 MNHEY, CDR2 SMNVEV (reference sequence). The V gene end was trimmed by 5 bases and the J gene end by 4 bases; junction bases not matched to a gene: 8. CDR3 size: 14 residues.

The gene calls are TRBV7-2 and TRBJ2-7, with 7 positions matching TRBD2. The length of the CDR3 is 12 residues. Germline loops: CDR1 SGHTA, CDR2 FQGNSA. J lost 7 bases, V lost 8 bases, and 8 bases had no gene match. The CDR3 loop is CASQFRAGEQYF. CDR3 DNA: TGTGCCAGCCAATTCAGAGCGGGAGAGCAGTACTTC.

The rearrangement links TRBV5-1 to TRBJ2-2; 9 bases fit TRBD1. The CDR3 runs to 16 residues. Trimming took 4 bases from V and 6 from J; bases not matched to a gene: 10. CDR1 and CDR2 from the germline V gene are SGHRS and YFSETQ. This chain's CDR3 is CASSAHRGRAPGELFF. CDR3 nucleotide sequence: TGCGCCAGCAGCGCCCACAGGGGGCGAGCACCCGGGGAGCTGTTTTTT. Full variable domain (rest looked up from reference TRBV5-1 and TRBJ2-2): KAGVTQTPRYLIKTRGQQVTLSCSPISGHRSVSWYQQTPGQGLQFLFEYFSETQRNKGNFPGRFSGRQFSNSRSEMNVSTLELGDSALYLCASSAHRGRAPGELFFGEGSRLTVL.

This rearrangement joins TRBV5-1 to TRBJ2-3, with TRBD2 matching over 8 bases. The J segment lost 4 bases and the V segment lost 3 bases, leaving 13 bases of the junction unmatched. The CDR3 consists of 17 residues. Germline CDR1 is SGHRS and CDR2 is YFSETQ. The CDR3 nucleotides are TGCGCCAGCAGCTGGACTACCGGGACTAGGGGCCCAGATACGCAGTATTTT. It is translated as CASSWTTGTRGPDTQYF.

This clone appeared a few times. The genes are TRBV5-6 and TRBJ1-4, with D unclear. Germline CDR1 is SGHDT and CDR2 is YYEEEE. V was cut by 0 bases and J by 7 bases, with 10 bases left in between. CDR3 size: 14 residues. In nucleotides, the CDR3 is TGTGCCAGCAGCTTGGACGTGGCGGGTGAAAAACTGTTTTTT. This codes for CASSLDVAGEKLFF. Looking up the rest from reference TRBV5-6 and TRBJ1-4 gives the full variable domain: DAGVTQSPTHLIKTRGQQVTLRCSPKSGHDTVSWYQQALGQGPQFIFQYYEEEERQRGNFPDRFSGHQFPNYSSELNVNALLLGDSALYLCASSLDVAGEKLFFGSGTQLSVL.

V and J are TRBV7-4 and TRBJ2-1; 8 positions match TRBD1. The V segment lost 4 bases and the J segment 8 bases; nucleotides outside the gene matches: 13. Germline loops: CDR1 SGHVT, CDR2 SQSDAQ. The CDR3 consists of 16 residues. CDR3 DNA sequence: TGTGCCAGCAGCTCGGCCCGGGACAGGTCGAAGCATGAGCAGTTCTTC. As protein: CASSSARDRSKHEQFF.

This chain joins TRBV6-1 and TRBJ2-7, with TRBD1 matching 12 bases. Trimming took 9 bases from V and 5 from J; bases not matched to a gene: 8. CDR3 length: 14 residues. Germline CDR1 is MNHNS and CDR2 is SASEGT. The CDR3 DNA is TGTGCCAGGCCAAAGGGACAGGGGGCAGACGAGCAGTACTTC. Its translation: CARPKGQGADEQYF.

The rearrangement links TRBV4-1 to TRBJ1-5; 12 bases map to TRBD1. Per germline, CDR1 MGHRA and CDR2 YSYEKL. J lost 2 bases, V lost 0 bases, and 17 bases had no gene match. The CDR3 sequence is 22 residues long. Here the CDR3 DNA reads TGCGCCAGCAGCCAAGAGTATGCCACTCGGGGGACAGGGGGCTTGGGCAATCAGCCCCAGCATTTT. Its translation: CASSQEYATRGTGGLGNQPQHF.

This clone was counted once. The chain couples TRBV5-6 to TRBJ2-1, with D unresolved. Trimming left V 4 bases short and J 4 bases short, with 18 bases between. Germline V gene sequence: CDR1 SGHDT, CDR2 YYEEEE. There are 16 residues in the CDR3. CDR3 sequence: CASSPVSRPPYNEQFF. DNA for the CDR3: TGTGCCAGCAGCCCTGTTTCTAGGCCACCTTACAATGAGCAGTTCTTC.

This sequence joins TRBV4-1 and TRBJ2-7; 9 nucleotides align to TRBD2. V trimming: 7 bases; J trimming: 1 base; junction bases outside the gene matches: 20. Germline CDR1 is MGHRA and CDR2 is YSYEKL. This CDR3 spans 19 amino acids. The CDR3 bases are TGCGCCAGCACCCCAGGAGGGGGAGCGGGAGGAATATGGTCCTACGAGCAGTACTTC. Translated, it gives CASTPGGGAGGIWSYEQYF.

This clone appeared once. The chain employs TRBV15 and TRBJ2-7, with D perhaps matching TRBD2 (5 bases). Trimming removed 0 bases from V and 3 bases from J, with 18 bases in between. The CDR3 consists of 17 residues. Per the germline V gene, CDR1 is LNHNV and CDR2 is YYDKDF (reference sequence). The CDR3, as DNA: TGTGCCACCAGCAGAGAGGAGGTGGCGACTCCCGACTACGAGCAGTACTTC. This encodes CATSREEVATPDYEQYF.

The table lists this clone with a count of one. The chain links TRBV27 to TRBJ1-5; D gene uncertain. Per the germline V gene, CDR1 is MNHEY and CDR2 is SMNVEV (reference sequence). CDR3 length equals 15 residues. Trimming pared 6 bases from V and 4 bases from J, leaving 16 bases between. CDR3 region: CASSPTAALNQPQHF. CDR3 nucleotide sequence: TGTGCCAGCAGCCCGACTGCCGCCTTAAATCAGCCCCAGCATTTT.

This sequence joins TRBV2 and TRBJ2-3, with 7 bases matching TRBD1. With V trimmed by 0 bases and J by 3 bases, 15 bases remained unmatched. Germline V gene sequence: CDR1 SNHLY, CDR2 FYNNEI. The CDR3 consists of 19 residues. The CDR3 reads CASSEAPRGRGFGTDTQYF. The CDR3 DNA sequence: TGTGCCAGCAGTGAAGCCCCGAGGGGGCGAGGGTTTGGGACAGATACGCAGTATTTT.

This sequence joins TRBV6-5 and TRBJ1-2; TRBD1 matches 7 bases. V trimming: 4 bases; J trimming: 2 bases; junction bases outside the gene matches: 4. Per the germline V gene, CDR1 is MNHEY and CDR2 is SVGAGI. This CDR3 region has 14 residues. The CDR3 coding sequence is TGTGCCAGCAGTTTAGCGGACAGGAACTATGGCTACACCTTC. Translating gives CASSLADRNYGYTF.

This rearrangement joins TRBV25-1 to TRBJ2-5; D may be TRBD1 (5 bases). This CDR3 has 13 amino acids. The germline V gene encodes CDR1 MGHDK and CDR2 SYGVNS. V was clipped by 3 bases and J by 2 bases, with 7 bases between them. Written as DNA, the CDR3 is TGTGCCAGCAGTGAGGCAGGGCAAGAGACCCAGTACTTC. It translates to CASSEAGQETQYF.

The rearrangement joins TRBV11-2 to TRBJ2-5, with a weak D call TRBD2 (5 bases). Germline assignment: CDR1 SGHAT and CDR2 FQNNGV. There are 15 residues in the CDR3. The V gene lost 7 bases and the J gene lost 2 bases, with 17 bases spanning the gap. CDR3 nucleotide sequence: TGTGCCAGCACCCTAGCTTCTATCTGGCAAGAGACCCAGTACTTC. Encoded protein: CASTLASIWQETQYF.

The CDR3 sequence is CSGAVTGFSETQYF. CDR3 sequence (DNA): TGCAGCGGAGCAGTAACGGGGTTTAGTGAGACCCAGTACTTC. The chain has TRBV29-1 and TRBJ2-5; D is possibly TRBD2 (5 bases). Germline V lookup: CDR1 SQVTM, CDR2 ANQGSEA. The CDR3 extends over 14 amino acids. Trimming took 7 bases from V and 5 from J, leaving 20 bases between them.

Notes on this clone: The junction shows a germline mismatch at one end, possibly a read error. V and J are TRBV11-3 and TRBJ2-2, with a tentative D call TRBD2 (6 bases). CDR1 and CDR2 from the germline V gene are SGHNT and YENEEA. This CDR3 is 17 amino acids long. As DNA, the CDR3 is TGTGCGAGCAAGTCCCGTTCCATACTAGCATCCACAGGGGAGCTGTTTTTT. Translated: CASKSRSILASTGELFF.

This chain connects TRBV9 to TRBJ1-1; 9 bases map to TRBD1. The CDR3 covers 17 residues. The V segment lost 4 bases and the J segment 1 base; nucleotides outside the gene matches: 11. Germline V CDR1 and CDR2: SGDLS, YYNGEE. CDR3 sequence: CASSSRDRALPNTEAFF. The CDR3 nucleotides read TGTGCCAGCAGCTCCCGGGACAGGGCTCTACCGAACACTGAAGCTTTCTTT.

The chain is built from TRBV11-3 and TRBJ1-5; D gene unclear. V dropped 1 base and J dropped 9 bases, with 7 bases sitting between them. The length of the CDR3 is 12 residues. Per the germline V gene, CDR1 is SGHNT and CDR2 is YENEEA. The CDR3 is CASSLAQRPQHF. CDR3 nucleotides: TGTGCCAGCAGCTTAGCCCAGCGGCCCCAGCATTTT.